A single sample gave rise to the 24 T cell receptor beta chains below, sequenced in a study of blood T cell repertoires in COVID-19. Generated by immunoSEQ multiplex PCR, the TCRdb table keeps only in-frame clones and is missing some. The profile shows 120,000 or so clones, approximately 90% of them singletons. Sequenced material: peripheral blood. The source of these receptors is a man aged 45-65 years with acute or convalescent COVID-19.

V usage is TRBV9 and J usage is TRBJ2-2; 12 bases match TRBD2. J was trimmed by 2 bases and V by 0 bases; bases with no gene match: 5. Germline-derived CDR1 and CDR2 are SGDLS and YYNGEE. The CDR3 length is 18 residues. CDR3 loop: CASSVVGTSGPNTGELFF. The CDR3 coding sequence is TGTGCCAGCAGCGTAGTTGGGACTAGCGGGCCCAACACCGGGGAGCTGTTTTTT.

This chain links TRBV29-1 with TRBJ1-2, with a weak D call TRBD1 (6 bases). Per the germline V gene, CDR1 is SQVTM and CDR2 is ANQGSEA. The CDR3 totals 12 residues. With 7 bases removed from V and 7 bases from J, the gap between germline ends came to 16 bases. The CDR3 loop is CSARLLGGGYTF. The CDR3 region has the DNA TGCAGCGCCCGACTTTTAGGGGGTGGCTACACCTTC.

The V gene is TRBV7-9, the J gene TRBJ2-7; D uncertain. The CDR3 consists of 13 residues. From germline, CDR1 is SEHNR and CDR2 FQNEAQ (reference sequence). V lost 5 bases, J lost 2 bases, and 10 bases lay in between. The CDR3 loop is CASSKTETYEQYF. In DNA, the CDR3 is TGTGCCAGCAGCAAAACGGAGACCTACGAGCAGTACTTC.

V is TRBV6-1 and J is TRBJ2-5; 8 positions match TRBD1. Per germline, CDR1 MNHNS and CDR2 SASEGT. The length of the CDR3 is 15 residues. The junction had 7 bases not matched to a gene; V was cut back by 2 bases and J by 5 bases. In DNA form, the CDR3 reads TGTGCCAGCAGTGAACAGGGGGCTGCCGGGGAGACCCAGTACTTC. This codes for CASSEQGAAGETQYF.

The chain employs TRBV6-4 and TRBJ2-7; 13 nucleotides line up with TRBD2. Germline V CDR1 and CDR2: MRHNA, SNTAGT. This CDR3 has 19 amino acids. Unmatched junction bases numbered 21, after V lost 10 bases and J lost 3 bases. CDR3: CATHRNGLAGAYCLYEQYF. The CDR3 DNA follows: TGTGCCACCCACCGAAATGGACTAGCGGGGGCCTACTGTCTCTACGAGCAGTACTTC.

The V gene is TRBV15, the J gene TRBJ2-1; 10 nucleotides line up with TRBD2. After removal of 3 bases from V and 5 bases from J, the junction contained 7 bases not matched to a gene. The CDR3 length is 16 residues. Per the germline V gene, CDR1 is LNHNV and CDR2 is YYDKDF (reference sequence). CDR3: CATSSLAGVYDNEQFF. The CDR3 DNA reads TGTGCCACCAGCAGTCTAGCGGGAGTCTACGACAATGAGCAGTTCTTC.

The rearrangement links TRBV29-1 to TRBJ1-1; possible D gene TRBD1, 6 bases. The ends were cut back, 3 bases at V and 10 bases at J, with 18 bases in the middle. CDR1 SQVTM and CDR2 ANQGSEA come from the germline V gene. This CDR3 spans 13 amino acids. The CDR3 DNA sequence: TGCAGCGTTGACGGGGAGGGGGAAGGGGTAGCTTTCTTT. Its protein is CSVDGEGEGVAFF.

The chain carries TRBV7-8 and TRBJ1-5; D gene unclear. This CDR3 is built from 13 residues. Trimming took off 10 bases at V and 1 base at J, with 11 bases between the two ends. Germline values: CDR1 SGHVS, CDR2 FQNEAQ. The CDR3 region has the DNA TGTGCCACAGAGAGGTTGAGCAATCAGCCCCAGCATTTT. This gives the protein CATERLSNQPQHF.

The rearrangement uses TRBV10-3 and TRBJ1-5; TRBD1 matches at 10 bases. Germline values: CDR1 ENHRY, CDR2 SYGVKD. V lost 10 bases to trimming and J lost 5 bases; unmatched junction nucleotides: 8. CDR3 size: 14 residues. CDR3 coding DNA: TGTGCCACATCCAGGACAGGGGGAGATCAGCCCCAGCATTTT. Its translation is CATSRTGGDQPQHF.

The gene calls are TRBV18 and TRBJ1-2, with D unclear. Trimming shortened V by 8 bases and J by 0 bases, and 7 bases separated the two germline ends. This CDR3 is 12 amino acids long. Germline CDR1 reads KGHSH; CDR2 reads LQKENI. This CDR3 is CASAPANYGYTF. The CDR3 nucleotides are TGTGCCAGCGCGCCTGCTAACTATGGCTACACCTTC.

The chain couples TRBV7-9 to TRBJ2-7; the D is unclear. This CDR3 spans 13 amino acids. The germline V gene encodes CDR1 SEHNR and CDR2 FQNEAQ (reference sequence). V was pared by 2 bases and J by 2 bases, with 7 bases between. The CDR3 coding sequence is TGTGCCAGCAGCTTACCTATTCCCTACGAGCAGTACTTC. It specifies CASSLPIPYEQYF.

The chain combines TRBV13 with TRBJ1-1; D call uncertain. Germline CDR1 and CDR2: PRHDT and FYEKMQ (reference sequence). V shed 6 bases and J shed 0 bases, with 14 bases lying between them. The CDR3 runs 15 residues. The CDR3 region has the DNA TGTGCCAGCAGACCCGTTACACAGATGAACACTGAAGCTTTCTTT. As protein: CASRPVTQMNTEAFF. Supplemented by reference TRBV13 and TRBJ1-1, the full variable domain reads AAGVIQSPRHLIKEKRETATLKCYPIPRHDTVYWYQQGPGQDPQFLISFYEKMQSDKGSIPDRFSAQQFSDYHSELNMSSLELGDSALYFCASRPVTQMNTEAFFGQGTRLTVV.

This clone has only a few counts. The chain uses TRBV12-3 or TRBV12-4 and TRBJ2-7; D uncertain. There are 13 residues in the CDR3. V was cut by 6 bases and J by 2 bases, with 11 bases left in between. The CDR3 DNA sequence: TGTGCCAGCAGCAAAGACTTGCCCTACGAGCAGTACTTC. This encodes CASSKDLPYEQYF.

This chain links TRBV29-1 with TRBJ1-5; TRBD1 agrees at 7 bases. The CDR3 length is 13 residues. Germline CDR1 and CDR2: SQVTM and ANQGSEA. The J segment lost 1 base and the V segment lost 4 bases, leaving 1 base of the junction unmatched. The CDR3 protein is CSVGDSSNQPQHF. For the CDR3, the DNA is TGCAGCGTTGGGGACAGCAGCAATCAGCCCCAGCATTTT.

This clone has just one count. This chain links TRBV29-1 with TRBJ2-7, with 14 nucleotides matching TRBD2. Germline CDR1 SQVTM, CDR2 ANQGSEA. CDR3 length: 16 amino acids. Trimming took 4 bases from V and 2 from J; bases not matched to a gene: 7. CDR3 bases: TGCAGCGTTGGCCCCCCGGGACTAGCGGGAGCCTACGAGCAGTACTTC. Residues: CSVGPPGLAGAYEQYF.

This clone came up once. The chain uses TRBV1 and TRBJ2-6; TRBD1 is the table's D call and was not checked against the DNA. TRBV1 counts as a pseudogene. The CDR3 extends over 19 amino acids. For the CDR3, the DNA is TGCACCAGCAGCCGATGCAGGGGGCATGAGGGCTCTGGGGCCAACGTCCTGACTTTC. It encodes CTSSRCRGHEGSGANVLTF.

The gene calls are TRBV18 and TRBJ1-1; tentatively, D is TRBD1 (6 bases). CDR1 is KGHSH and CDR2 is LQKENI in the germline V gene. With 7 bases removed from V and 6 bases from J, the gap between germline ends came to 15 bases. The CDR3 has 13 residues. This CDR3 reads CASLLQGAAEAFF. CDR3 DNA sequence: TGTGCCAGCTTGCTACAGGGTGCCGCTGAAGCTTTCTTT.

The chain couples TRBV18 to TRBJ2-7; TRBD1 aligns across 7 bases. The CDR3 contains 15 residues. The V gene end was trimmed by 1 base and the J gene end by 2 bases; junction bases not matched to a gene: 5. Germline V gene data show CDR1 as KGHSH and CDR2 as LQKENI. CDR3: CASSPLTGLAYEQYF. The DNA for the CDR3 is TGTGCCAGCTCACCACTGACAGGGCTCGCCTACGAGCAGTACTTC.

This clone was seen a single time. The chain carries TRBV5-1 and TRBJ2-2; a possible D gene is TRBD2 (6 bases). V was shortened by 3 bases and J by 6 bases, with 27 bases between the two germline ends. The CDR3 has 19 residues. Germline CDR1 and CDR2: SGHRS and YFSETQ. CDR3 nucleotides: TGCGCCAGCAGCTCCATCCCTCGGGGTGGCGGGATCGGGCCCGGGGAGCTGTTTTTT. Amino acids: CASSSIPRGGGIGPGELFF.

This clone was found a few times. The CDR3 reads CASSLRGGGSTDTQYF. Written as DNA, the CDR3 is TGTGCCAGCAGCTTAAGAGGAGGTGGGAGCACAGATACGCAGTATTTT. The genes are TRBV7-9 and TRBJ2-3, with D perhaps TRBD2 (5 bases). Trimming took 2 bases from V and 0 from J, leaving 12 bases between them. The CDR3 spans 16 residues. Germline V gives CDR1 SEHNR, CDR2 FQNEAQ (reference sequence).

The V call is TRBV2, the J call TRBJ1-2, with D perhaps matching TRBD1 (6 bases). There are 14 residues in the CDR3. Germline values: CDR1 SNHLY, CDR2 FYNNEI. The V and J ends lost 8 bases and 4 bases respectively, with 17 bases between them. This CDR3 is CASGNGGRSYGYTF. DNA for the CDR3: TGTGCCAGCGGGAATGGGGGCCGGAGCTATGGCTACACCTTC. Combining the CDR3 with reference TRBV2 and TRBJ1-2 gives the whole variable domain EPEVTQTPSHQVTQMGQEVILRCVPISNHLYFYWYRQILGQKVEFLVSFYNNEISEKSEIFDDQFSVERPDGSNFTLKIRSTKLEDSAMYFCASGNGGRSYGYTFGSGTRLTVV.

The DNA of the CDR3 is TGTGCCAGCAGCCCCCGGACAGGGGAGGAATCACCCCTCCACTTT. This gives the protein CASSPRTGEESPLHF. The chain recombines TRBV7-6 with TRBJ1-6; 9 nucleotides line up with TRBD1. Germline values: CDR1 SGHVS, CDR2 FNYEAQ. J lost 10 bases, V lost 5 bases, and 9 bases had no gene match. This CDR3 has 15 amino acids.

This clone was found a few times. The V and J genes are TRBV3-1 (or the pseudogene TRBV3-2) and TRBJ1-2; D not certain. CDR3 length: 17 amino acids. CDR1 and CDR2 from the germline V gene are LGHDT and YNNKEL (reference sequence). Deletions cut 0 bases from V and 0 bases from J, with 14 bases between. The CDR3 DNA follows: TGTGCCAGCAGCCAAGAGGTCTCTGGCGGAACTAACTATGGCTACACCTTC. Its translation: CASSQEVSGGTNYGYTF.

The chain uses TRBV11-3 and TRBJ2-2; TRBD2 agrees at 11 bases. This CDR3 comprises 17 residues. The trim removed 0 bases at V and 6 bases at J, leaving 6 bases unmatched. Germline CDR1 and CDR2: SGHNT and YENEEA. The CDR3 DNA reads TGTGCCAGCAGCTTAGAGAAACTAGCGGGAGTTCCCGGGGAGCTGTTTTTT. Translation: CASSLEKLAGVPGELFF.